These 17 T cell receptor beta chains were sequenced from one sample in a study of post-analysis software for immune sequencing data. General study points: Patients carried roughly 5 TRBV segments more frequently than controls did, and TRBV5-6, TRBV5-1 and TRBV20-1 were among them.

Included in the TCR beta cDNA libraries were unique molecular identifiers. TCRdb re-analysed the PCR reads in MiXCR, keeping a single row per CDR3 protein. The sample records 650,000 to 900,000 distinct CDR3 sequences, about half being singletons. These receptors' targets are unknown. The source material was blood. Source of these receptors: a girl between 5 and 17 years old with multiple sclerosis.

The chain couples TRBV7-9 to TRBJ2-5, with unresolved D. With 5 bases removed from V and 11 bases from J, the gap between germline ends came to 18 bases. The CDR3 loop spans 13 amino acids. Germline lookup yields CDR1 SEHNR and CDR2 FQNEAQ (reference sequence). Here the CDR3 DNA reads TGTGCCAGCAGCCCCGGGCCTTCACATGGGCAGTACTTC. This codes for CASSPGPSHGQYF.

Turning to this clonotype: The germline gene is not matched at one end of the junction; a read error may be the cause. The chain recombines TRBV7-6 with TRBJ2-7; 7 bases agree with TRBD2. There are 16 residues in the CDR3. CDR1 SGHVS and CDR2 FNYEAQ come from the germline V gene. The CDR3 region is CAGSLASGGESYEQYF. For the CDR3, the DNA is TGTGCCGGCAGCTTAGCAAGTGGGGGGGAGTCCTACGAGCAGTACTTC.

This chain uses TRBV11-1 with TRBJ2-1; 7 nucleotides align to TRBD1. Unmatched junction bases numbered 6, after V lost 5 bases and J lost 5 bases. The CDR3 sequence is 14 residues long. The V gene's germline CDR1 is SGHAT and CDR2 FQDESV (reference sequence). The CDR3 DNA follows: TGTGCCAGCAGCGATTGGGACAGTGACAATGAGCAGTTCTTC. Protein: CASSDWDSDNEQFF.

CDR3 in amino acids: CASSVVGERDLTSYNEQFF. Written as DNA, the CDR3 is TGTGCCAGCAGCGTAGTCGGGGAGCGGGACCTCACCTCCTACAATGAGCAGTTCTTC. The chain recombines TRBV9 with TRBJ2-1; TRBD2 matches 7 bases. The CDR3 is 19 amino acids. V shed 0 bases and J 0 bases; nucleotides not matched to a gene: 12. Germline values: CDR1 SGDLS, CDR2 YYNGEE.

This clonotype was found many times. V gene TRBV20-1 combines with J gene TRBJ2-3; D call uncertain. Trimming took off 1 base at V and 0 bases at J, with 8 bases between the two ends. The CDR3 is made up of 14 amino acids. CDR1 and CDR2 (germline): DFQATT, SNEGSKA (reference sequence). The DNA for the CDR3 is TGCAGTGCTAGAGGTGCAGTAAGCACAGATACGCAGTATTTT. Protein sequence: CSARGAVSTDTQYF.

This rearrangement joins TRBV6-5 to TRBJ1-4, with 8 nucleotides matching TRBD1. Trimming cost V 6 bases and J 7 bases; bases outside gene matches: 7. The CDR3 spans 14 residues. Per the germline V gene, CDR1 is MNHEY and CDR2 is SVGAGI. The CDR3 region has the DNA TGTGCCAGCAGAAGGACAGGGCGATTTGAAAAACTGTTTTTT. As protein: CASRRTGRFEKLFF.

As DNA, the CDR3 is TGTGCCAGCAGCCAAGATATAGTGACTAAAAATGAGCAGTTCTTC. This sequence encodes CASSQDIVTKNEQFF. This chain joins TRBV14 and TRBJ2-1; the D gene is possibly TRBD2 (5 bases). V dropped 0 bases and J dropped 7 bases, with 13 bases sitting between them. This CDR3 has 15 residues. CDR1 is SGHDN and CDR2 is FVKESK in the germline V gene.

This clonotype was counted only a few times. The chain is built from TRBV20-1 and TRBJ1-1; D unclear. V lost 4 bases and J lost 3, with 12 bases in between. The CDR3 covers 13 residues. Germline V gene data show CDR1 as DFQATT and CDR2 as SNEGSKA (reference sequence). CDR3 bases: TGCAGTGCTAACCGAAGAAGCGACACTGAAGCTTTCTTT. Its protein product is CSANRRSDTEAFF.

The chain recombines TRBV20-1 with TRBJ2-7, with 9 bases aligning to TRBD1. Germline CDR1 is DFQATT and CDR2 is SNEGSKA (reference sequence). This CDR3 has 13 amino acids. After removal of 5 bases from V and 5 bases from J, the junction contained 7 bases not matched to a gene. CDR3 amino acids: CSADRDRGNEQYF. CDR3 nucleotide sequence: TGCAGTGCTGACCGTGACAGGGGGAACGAGCAGTACTTC.

This clonotype was observed a handful of times. This rearrangement joins TRBV15 to TRBJ1-2, with TRBD1 as a possible D gene (6 bases). CDR3 size: 15 residues. The germline gives CDR1 LNHNV, CDR2 YYDKDF (reference sequence). The V gene lost 7 bases and the J gene lost 2 bases, with 17 bases spanning the gap. CDR3 DNA: TGTGCCACCACCGCCTCGCGGGGGCTGAACTATGGCTACACCTTC. It translates to CATTASRGLNYGYTF.

The genes are TRBV27 and TRBJ2-5; 11 bases are a match to TRBD1. TRBJ2-7 explains the end of the DNA better; the J call may be wrong. Germline CDR1 reads MNHEY; CDR2 reads SMNVEV (reference sequence). This CDR3 has 14 residues. The CDR3 reads CASSFGTGGCEQYF. CDR3 nucleotides: TGTGCCAGCAGTTTCGGGACAGGGGGTTGCGAGCAGTACTTC.

This clonotype was seen only a few times. This sequence joins TRBV7-3 and TRBJ2-3; TRBD2 agrees at 10 bases. From germline, CDR1 is SGHTA and CDR2 FQGTGA. V lost 5 bases to trimming and J lost 3 bases; unmatched junction nucleotides: 14. This CDR3 is built from 18 residues. In DNA form, the CDR3 reads TGTGCCAGCAGCCCCGCCGCCGCTAGCGGGAGTTATACAGATACGCAGTATTTT. This encodes CASSPAAASGSYTDTQYF.

The V and J genes are TRBV12-3 or TRBV12-4 and TRBJ2-1; 7 positions match TRBD2. The ends lost 5 bases at V and 5 bases at J; junction bases unmatched: 24. The CDR3 covers 20 residues. The DNA for the CDR3 is TGTGCCAGCAGTACCTCCGAGGGTCTATCAAGGGAGGGCATTAACAATGAGCAGTTCTTC. Its translation is CASSTSEGLSREGINNEQFF.

This clonotype was seen once. The DNA for the CDR3 is TGCGCCAGCAGCTTGCAACCCGTGAATGAGCAGTTCTTC. This translates into CASSLQPVNEQFF. The genes are TRBV5-1 and TRBJ2-1; D remains unclear. CDR1 and CDR2 (germline): SGHRS, YFSETQ. V gave up 1 base and J gave up 7 bases, with 9 bases separating them. CDR3 length: 13 amino acids.

The rearrangement links TRBV15 to TRBJ2-5; 8 bases align to TRBD2. The end of the DNA fits TRBJ2-7 better, so the J call may be wrong. Looked up from germline, CDR1 is LNHNV and CDR2 is YYDKDF (reference sequence). The CDR3 runs 13 residues. The CDR3 sequence: CATSVGTSYEQYF. The CDR3 DNA reads as TGTGCCACCAGCGTGGGGACTAGCTACGAGCAGTACTTC.

This clonotype was found once. The V and J genes are TRBV7-8 and TRBJ2-3; TRBD2 matches 7 bases. Germline trimming cut 2 bases from V and 0 bases from J; bases unmatched to any gene: 8. CDR1 SGHVS and CDR2 FQNEAQ come from the germline V gene. CDR3 length: 17 amino acids. The CDR3 protein is CASSLPLLAASTDTQYF. CDR3 sequence (DNA): TGTGCCAGCAGCTTACCCCTCCTAGCGGCTAGCACAGATACGCAGTATTTT.

The gene calls are TRBV12-3 or TRBV12-4 and TRBJ2-7, with TRBD2 matching 8 bases. Trimming took 7 bases from V and 7 from J; bases not matched to a gene: 9. The CDR3 is 13 residues long. CDR3 sequence: CASTGGLNGEQYF. The CDR3 bases are TGTGCCAGCACGGGGGGGTTAAACGGTGAGCAGTACTTC.